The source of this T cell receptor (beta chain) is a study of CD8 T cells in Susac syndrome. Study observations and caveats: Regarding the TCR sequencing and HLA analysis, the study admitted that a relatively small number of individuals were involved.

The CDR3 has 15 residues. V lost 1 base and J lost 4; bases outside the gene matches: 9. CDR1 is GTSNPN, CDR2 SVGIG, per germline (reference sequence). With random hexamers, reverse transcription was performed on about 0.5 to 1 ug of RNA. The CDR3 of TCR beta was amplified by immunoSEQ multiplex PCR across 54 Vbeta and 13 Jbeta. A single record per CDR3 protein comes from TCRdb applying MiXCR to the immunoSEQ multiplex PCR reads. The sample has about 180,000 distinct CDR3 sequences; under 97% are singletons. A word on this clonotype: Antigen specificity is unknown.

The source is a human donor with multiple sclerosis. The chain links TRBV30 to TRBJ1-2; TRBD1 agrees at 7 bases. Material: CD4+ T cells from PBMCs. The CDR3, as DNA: TGTGCCTGGAGTGAACAGGGGCTCAAGGGCTATGGCTACACCTTC. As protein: CAWSEQGLKGYGYTF.